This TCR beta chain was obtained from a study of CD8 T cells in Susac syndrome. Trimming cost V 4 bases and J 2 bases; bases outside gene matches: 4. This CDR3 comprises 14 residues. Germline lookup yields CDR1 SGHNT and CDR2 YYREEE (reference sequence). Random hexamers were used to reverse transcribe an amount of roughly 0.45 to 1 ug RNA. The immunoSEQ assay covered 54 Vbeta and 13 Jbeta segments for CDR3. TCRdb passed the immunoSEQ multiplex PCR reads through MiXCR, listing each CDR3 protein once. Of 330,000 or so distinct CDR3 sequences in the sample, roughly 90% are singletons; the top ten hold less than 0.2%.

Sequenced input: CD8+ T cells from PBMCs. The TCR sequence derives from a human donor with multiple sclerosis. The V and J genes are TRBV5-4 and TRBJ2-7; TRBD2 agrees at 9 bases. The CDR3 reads CASSPTSGTYEQYF. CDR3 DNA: TGTGCCAGCAGCCCGACTAGCGGCACCTACGAGCAGTACTTC.